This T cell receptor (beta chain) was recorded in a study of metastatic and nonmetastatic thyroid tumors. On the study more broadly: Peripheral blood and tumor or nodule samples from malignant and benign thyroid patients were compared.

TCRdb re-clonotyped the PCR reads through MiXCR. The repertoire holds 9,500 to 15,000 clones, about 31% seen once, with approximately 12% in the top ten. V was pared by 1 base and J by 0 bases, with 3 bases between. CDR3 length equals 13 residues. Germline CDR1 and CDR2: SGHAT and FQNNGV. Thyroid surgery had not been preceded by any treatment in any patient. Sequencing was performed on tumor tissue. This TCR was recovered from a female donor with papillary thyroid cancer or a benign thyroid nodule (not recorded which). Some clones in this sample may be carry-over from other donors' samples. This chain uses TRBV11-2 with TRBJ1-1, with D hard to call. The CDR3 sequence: CASSLGVNTEAFF. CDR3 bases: TGTGCCAGCAGCTTAGGCGTGAACACTGAAGCTTTCTTT.